One and the same sample provided the 5 T cell receptor beta chains below, sequenced in a study of cytomegalovirus exposure and HLA in healthy donors. Clones were read by immunoSEQ multiplex PCR, and TCRdb kept only the in-frame ones, dropping some. The profile shows about 170,000 clones, about 90% of them singletons. Sample: PBMCs. All receptors come from a man in his late teens or twenties in good health and CMV-seropositive.

This rearrangement joins TRBV9 to TRBJ2-5; 8 nucleotides align to TRBD1. Germline V lookup: CDR1 SGDLS, CDR2 YYNGEE. The CDR3 has 15 residues. The V and J ends lost 2 bases and 3 bases, in that order; junction bases with no gene match: 6. The DNA for the CDR3 is TGTGCCAGCAGCGTGACAGGGGTCGTGGAAGAGACCCAGTACTTC. As protein: CASSVTGVVEETQYF.

The V gene is TRBV18, the J gene TRBJ2-7, with D possibly TRBD1 on 6 matching bases. Trimming shortened V by 2 bases and J by 0 bases, and 8 bases separated the two germline ends. The CDR3 extends over 14 amino acids. Germline V gene lookup returns CDR1 KGHSH and CDR2 LQKENI. The CDR3, as DNA: TGTGCCAGCTCACCAGAGGACAGCTCCTACGAGCAGTACTTC. Its translation: CASSPEDSSYEQYF. The whole variable domain, filled in from reference TRBV18 and TRBJ2-7, reads NAGVMQNPRHLVRRRGQEARLRCSPMKGHSHVYWYRQLPEEGLKFMVYLQKENIIDESGMPKERFSAEFPKEGPSILRIQQVVRGDSAAYFCASSPEDSSYEQYFGPGTRLTVT.

This chain connects TRBV7-8 to TRBJ1-1; no definite D call. Germline CDR1 and CDR2: SGHVS and FQNEAQ. This CDR3 is 15 amino acids long. V lost 8 bases and J lost 0, with 16 bases in between. CDR3 sequence: CASGHQGGMNTEAFF. The DNA for the CDR3 is TGTGCCAGCGGTCACCAAGGAGGGATGAACACTGAAGCTTTCTTT. Drawing the rest from reference TRBV7-8 and TRBJ1-1, the complete variable domain is GAGVSQSPRYKVAKRGQDVALRCDPISGHVSLFWYQQALGQGPEFLTYFQNEAQLDKSGLPSDRFFAERPEGSVSTLKIQRTQQEDSAVYLCASGHQGGMNTEAFFGQGTRLTVV.

The chain employs TRBV9 and TRBJ2-5, with a possible D match to TRBD2 (6 bases). Germline lookup yields CDR1 SGDLS and CDR2 YYNGEE. Trimming cost V 0 bases and J 5 bases, with 11 bases left between them. CDR3 length equals 14 residues. CDR3 coding DNA: TGTGCCAGCAGCGTAGGCTCTCGGGGGGAGACCCAGTACTTC. This codes for CASSVGSRGETQYF.

This rearrangement joins TRBV15 to TRBJ2-3, with D possibly matching TRBD1 (6 bases). The CDR3 runs to 15 residues. V lost 0 bases, J lost 0 bases, and 7 bases lay in between. Germline V gives CDR1 LNHNV, CDR2 YYDKDF (reference sequence). The CDR3 bases are TGTGCCACCAGCAGAGACGGACAGAGCACAGATACGCAGTATTTT. Translated, it gives CATSRDGQSTDTQYF.